A selection of T cell receptor beta chains follows, all from one sample in a study of OX40 agonist ivuxolimab in advanced cancers. TCRdb's table, derived via immunoSEQ multiplex PCR, lists solely in-frame clones and lacks some. Among roughly 90,000 clones listed, around nine tenths were seen once. Sample: CD4+ or CD8+ T cells sorted from blood, taken in a trial of the OX40 agonist ivuxolimab. The receptors were sampled from an adult with an advanced solid tumor such as melanoma, head and neck, liver or kidney cancer. Each CDR3 is given with its conserved first and last residue. The order of the fields is D gene, J gene, clone size, V gene, CDR3 DNA, CDR3 protein. A D gene is named only where the DNA matches it firmly. Where a row states a size, it is once, few, many or the class of an expanded clone; other rows omit it.

D: .
J: TRBJ1-1
size: .
V: TRBV6-6
DNA: TGTGCCAGCAGTTACTTGAACACTGAAGCTTTCTTT
CDR3: CASSYLNTEAFF

D: .
J: TRBJ1-5
size: .
V: TRBV7-2
DNA: TGTGCCAGCAGTTTGGACAGCAATCAGCCCCAGCATTTT
CDR3: CASSLDSNQPQHF

D: .
J: TRBJ1-5
size: .
V: TRBV6-6
DNA: TGTGCCAGCAGTACCGGACAGTACGGTCAGCCCCAGCATTTT
CDR3: CASSTGQYGQPQHF

D: .
J: TRBJ2-6
size: .
V: TRBV27
DNA: TGTGCCAGCAGTTTAGGATCCGGGGCCAACGTCCTGACTTTC
CDR3: CASSLGSGANVLTF

D: .
J: TRBJ2-5
size: .
V: TRBV11-3
DNA: TGTGCCAGCAGCTTAAGGGAAGTCGGGCAAAGGGAGACCCAGTACTTC
CDR3: CASSLREVGQRETQYF

D: TRBD2
J: TRBJ2-1
size: .
V: TRBV7-9
DNA: TGTGCCAGCAGCTTCACGTCACTAGCGGAGACCTACAATGAGCAGTTCTTC
CDR3: CASSFTSLAETYNEQFF

D: .
J: TRBJ2-2
size: .
V: TRBV4-2
DNA: TGTGCCAGCAGCCAAGATAAGGCCGACTACACCGGGGAGCTGTTTTTT
CDR3: CASSQDKADYTGELFF

D: TRBD1
J: TRBJ1-1
size: .
V: TRBV29-1
DNA: TGCAGCGTTGAGTGGGACAGGGTCACTGAAGCTTTCTTT
CDR3: CSVEWDRVTEAFF

D: TRBD1
J: TRBJ2-7
size: once
V: TRBV27
DNA: TGTGCCAGCAGATATTTTCCGGGACAGGGGACCTTCGAGCAGTACTTC
CDR3: CASRYFPGQGTFEQYF

D: TRBD1
J: TRBJ2-3
size: .
V: TRBV5-6
DNA: TGTGCCAGCAGCTGGACAGGTGATACGCAGTATTTT
CDR3: CASSWTGDTQYF

D: .
J: TRBJ2-3
size: .
V: TRBV5-1
DNA: TGCGCCAGCAGTTTAACTGTCACAGATACGCAGTATTTT
CDR3: CASSLTVTDTQYF

D: .
J: TRBJ1-3
size: .
V: TRBV6-5
DNA: TGTGCCAGCACTAACCCCTCTGGAAACACCATATATTTT
CDR3: CASTNPSGNTIYF

D: .
J: TRBJ1-1
size: .
V: TRBV9
DNA: TGTGCCAGCAGCGTAGCGGGGGCAGGCCAGTCGATAATAGGCACTGAAGCTTTCTTT
CDR3: CASSVAGAGQSIIGTEAFF

D: TRBD2
J: TRBJ2-3
size: .
V: TRBV7-7
DNA: TGTGCCAGCAGCTCCGGACTAGCGGGAGACACGCAGTATTTT
CDR3: CASSSGLAGDTQYF

D: .
J: TRBJ1-1
size: .
V: TRBV6-5
DNA: TGTGCCAGCACCCCGGAAGGGGCTAACACTGAAGCTTTCTTT
CDR3: CASTPEGANTEAFF

D: .
J: TRBJ2-1
size: few
V: TRBV11-1
DNA: TGTGCCAGCAGCTTGGACTCCTCCAACAATGAGCAGTTCTTC
CDR3: CASSLDSSNNEQFF

D: .
J: TRBJ1-1
size: .
V: TRBV6-6
DNA: TGTGCCAGCAGTTACATCGCTGGGGCTTTCTTT
CDR3: CASSYIAGAFF